One sample yielded the 29 T cell receptor beta chains listed below, sequenced in a study of blood T cell repertoires in COVID-19. Repertoires were generated with immunoSEQ multiplex PCR, while TCRdb's copy carries only in-frame clones and drops some. The table lists about 190,000 clones, approximately 80% of them singletons. The sample comprised peripheral blood. The source is a woman in her 50s with acute or convalescent COVID-19.

The table lists this clone with a count of one. The genes are TRBV27 and TRBJ2-7; TRBD2 aligns across 9 bases. The CDR3 sequence is 15 residues long. Germline trimming cut 4 bases from V and 2 bases from J; bases unmatched to any gene: 6. CDR1 is MNHEY, CDR2 SMNVEV, per germline (reference sequence). The CDR3 protein is CASSSPSGDPYEQYF. The CDR3 nucleotides are TGTGCCAGCAGTTCCCCTAGCGGGGACCCCTACGAGCAGTACTTC.

The chain joins TRBV3-1 (or the pseudogene TRBV3-2) to TRBJ2-3; maybe TRBD1 (6 bases). Germline CDR1 LGHDT, CDR2 YNNKEL (reference sequence). The CDR3 has 13 amino acids. Trimming left V 0 bases short and J 7 bases short, with 8 bases between. The CDR3 DNA follows: TGTGCCAGCAGCCAAGAGACAGGAAATACGCAGTATTTT. This gives the protein CASSQETGNTQYF.

This clone has just a few counts. The V gene is TRBV19, the J gene TRBJ2-2; 7 bases agree with TRBD2. Germline V gene sequence: CDR1 LNHDA, CDR2 SQIVND (reference sequence). The V segment lost 10 bases and the J segment 3 bases; nucleotides outside the gene matches: 14. The CDR3 is 16 amino acids. CDR3 in amino acids: CAIRPRVGRDTGELFF. The CDR3 DNA follows: TGTGCCATTCGACCCCGGGTGGGGAGGGACACCGGGGAGCTGTTTTTT.

The chain combines TRBV11-2 with TRBJ1-1; possible D gene TRBD1, 6 bases. V was cut by 6 bases and J by 3 bases, with 17 bases left in between. This CDR3 has 15 amino acids. Germline CDR1 SGHAT, CDR2 FQNNGV. CDR3 region: CASSNSGRGDTEAFF. The CDR3 DNA reads TGTGCCAGCAGTAACTCAGGGAGGGGGGACACTGAAGCTTTCTTT. Full variable domain (rest looked up from reference TRBV11-2 and TRBJ1-1): EAGVAQSPRYKIIEKRQSVAFWCNPISGHATLYWYQQILGQGPKLLIQFQNNGVVDDSQLPKDRFSAERLKGVDSTLKIQPAKLEDSAVYLCASSNSGRGDTEAFFGQGTRLTVV.

This chain links TRBV27 with TRBJ2-7; D call uncertain. V was pared by 1 base and J by 3 bases, with 13 bases between. The CDR3 loop spans 15 amino acids. Looked up from germline, CDR1 is MNHEY and CDR2 is SMNVEV (reference sequence). The CDR3 DNA is TGTGCCAGCAGTTTATTCGGTGGGCTGTACTACGAGCAGTACTTC. Encoded protein: CASSLFGGLYYEQYF.

The rearrangement links TRBV9 to TRBJ1-4, with a possible D match to TRBD1 (6 bases). V was shortened by 2 bases and J by 0 bases, with 14 bases between the two germline ends. The CDR3 is made up of 17 amino acids. CDR1 and CDR2 from the germline V gene are SGDLS and YYNGEE. The CDR3 spells CASSVTGGVATNEKLFF. The CDR3 DNA reads TGTGCCAGCAGCGTGACAGGAGGTGTGGCAACTAATGAAAAACTGTTTTTT.

The gene calls are TRBV10-3 and TRBJ2-7; D is possibly TRBD1 (5 bases). CDR1 is ENHRY and CDR2 is SYGVKD in the germline V gene. V lost 8 bases and J 4 bases, leaving 9 bases between the germline ends. This CDR3 region has 11 residues. In nucleotides, the CDR3 is TGTGCCATCGGTACAGGTTACGAGCAGTACTTC. It encodes CAIGTGYEQYF.

This clone was observed a few times. Other DNA sequences in this specimen translate into the identical CDR3. V usage is TRBV19 and J usage is TRBJ1-1, with D maybe TRBD1 (5 bases). The V end was cut by 1 base, the J end by 4 bases, with 7 bases between. Germline V gene lookup returns CDR1 LNHDA and CDR2 SQIVND (reference sequence). CDR3 size: 13 residues. The CDR3 DNA reads TGTGCCAGTAGTATAGCCGGGGGCACTGAAGCTTTCTTT. This sequence encodes CASSIAGGTEAFF.

J is TRBJ2-2 and V is TRBV7-2; 7 bases match TRBD2. V shed 5 bases and J 3 bases; nucleotides not matched to a gene: 6. The CDR3 loop spans 15 amino acids. CDR1 SGHTA and CDR2 FQGNSA come from the germline V gene. The CDR3 region is CASSPLAEHTGELFF. As DNA, the CDR3 is TGTGCCAGCAGCCCCCTAGCGGAGCACACCGGGGAGCTGTTTTTT.

The gene calls are TRBV5-4 and TRBJ1-2; possibly TRBD1 for D (5 bases). The CDR3 is made up of 16 amino acids. In germline, CDR1 is SGHNT, CDR2 YYREEE (reference sequence). Trimming removed 5 bases at V and 3 bases at J, with 20 bases between. Here the CDR3 DNA reads TGTGCCAGCAGGGGGGGAGGCGGGGAGTGGGACTATGGCTACACCTTC. This translates into CASRGGGGEWDYGYTF.

This clone has more than one count but fewer than ten. This rearrangement joins TRBV5-6 to TRBJ2-7; 7 positions match TRBD1. V dropped 4 bases and J dropped 2; count of bases not matched to a gene: 9. Germline CDR1 reads SGHDT; CDR2 reads YYEEEE. This CDR3 region has 15 residues. CDR3 sequence (DNA): TGTGCCAGCAGCGTAAACCCCGGGACAGCCTACGAGCAGTACTTC. It specifies CASSVNPGTAYEQYF.

CDR3 protein: CASSSYGTSGRETQYF. CDR3 in DNA: TGTGCCAGCAGTTCTTACGGGACTAGCGGGAGGGAGACCCAGTACTTC. This chain links TRBV28 with TRBJ2-5; 15 bases align to TRBD2. The CDR3 is 16 residues long. The ends lost 4 bases at V and 5 bases at J; junction bases unmatched: 5. Germline V CDR1 and CDR2: MDHEN, SYDVKM. Full variable domain (outside the CDR3, taken from reference TRBV28 and TRBJ2-5): DVKVTQSSRYLVKRTGEKVFLECVQDMDHENMFWYRQDPGLGLRLIYFSYDVKMKEKGDIPEGYSVSREKKERFSLILESASTNQTSMYLCASSSYGTSGRETQYFGPGTRLLVL.

The rearrangement links TRBV2 to TRBJ2-7; D unclear. V gave up 1 base and J gave up 4 bases, with 14 bases separating them. This CDR3 comprises 15 residues. Germline CDR1 and CDR2: SNHLY and FYNNEI. CDR3 sequence reads: CASSEVKAPRYEQYF. The CDR3 coding sequence is TGTGCCAGCAGTGAAGTGAAGGCCCCTAGGTACGAGCAGTACTTC. The full variable domain, in which reference TRBV2 and TRBJ2-7 provide the parts outside the CDR3, is EPEVTQTPSHQVTQMGQEVILRCVPISNHLYFYWYRQILGQKVEFLVSFYNNEISEKSEIFDDQFSVERPDGSNFTLKIRSTKLEDSAMYFCASSEVKAPRYEQYFGPGTRLTVT.

This clone occurred once. This chain uses TRBV19 with TRBJ2-1; 8 bases match TRBD2. V gave up 5 bases and J gave up 3 bases; unmatched junction bases: 3. The CDR3 sequence is 14 residues long. The germline CDR1 and CDR2 sequences are LNHDA and SQIVND (reference sequence). CDR3 sequence reads: CASSRTSSYNEQFF. Written as DNA, the CDR3 is TGTGCCAGTAGTCGGACTAGCAGCTACAATGAGCAGTTCTTC.

The genes are TRBV7-2 and TRBJ2-7; TRBD1 agrees at 8 bases. CDR1 is SGHTA and CDR2 is FQGNSA in the germline V gene. Trimming removed 4 bases from V and 5 bases from J; junction bases left unmatched: 7. The CDR3 spans 14 residues. This chain's CDR3 is CASSSWTGRNEQYF. The DNA for the CDR3 is TGTGCCAGCAGCTCCTGGACAGGGCGAAACGAGCAGTACTTC.

This sequence joins TRBV18 and TRBJ2-1; D unresolved. Trimming removed 2 bases from V and 2 bases from J, with 7 bases in between. The CDR3 loop spans 14 amino acids. CDR1 KGHSH and CDR2 LQKENI come from the germline V gene. CDR3 bases: TGTGCCAGCTCACCATCCATAGCCTACAATGAGCAGTTCTTC. It is translated as CASSPSIAYNEQFF.

The chain joins TRBV27 to TRBJ1-6, with D maybe TRBD1 (5 bases). Germline CDR1 MNHEY, CDR2 SMNVEV (reference sequence). The CDR3 spans 15 residues. V dropped 2 bases and J dropped 7 bases, with 12 bases sitting between them. CDR3 nucleotide sequence: TGTGCCAGCAGTTTAAGGGCAGGGATGAATTCACCCCTCCACTTT. Encoded protein: CASSLRAGMNSPLHF.

The gene calls are TRBV6-2 or TRBV6-3 and TRBJ2-1, with TRBD1 identical over 10 bases. CDR1 and CDR2 (germline): MNHEY, SVGEGT. With V trimmed by 6 bases and J by 1 base, 9 bases remained unmatched. The CDR3 extends over 17 amino acids. CDR3 nucleotide sequence: TGTGCCAGCAGCAACGATCGGGACAGGGGTTCCTACAATGAGCAGTTCTTC. Residues: CASSNDRDRGSYNEQFF.

The V gene is TRBV28, the J gene TRBJ1-5, with TRBD1 matching over 8 bases. Germline values: CDR1 MDHEN, CDR2 SYDVKM. J was trimmed by 4 bases and V by 6 bases; bases with no gene match: 5. The CDR3 consists of 14 residues. The CDR3 coding sequence is TGTGCCAGCAGGCCGGGACAGGCTAATCAGCCCCAGCATTTT. This codes for CASRPGQANQPQHF.

This rearrangement joins TRBV9 to TRBJ2-1; 8 positions match TRBD1. This CDR3 has 14 amino acids. Germline V lookup: CDR1 SGDLS, CDR2 YYNGEE. V shed 1 base, J shed 16 bases, and the junction held 13 bases outside the gene matches. The DNA of the CDR3 is TGTGCCAGCAGCGTATATATAGAGACAGGGGAACGATTCTTC. Translated: CASSVYIETGERFF.

This clone appeared a single time. This sequence joins TRBV6-4 and TRBJ1-6; a weak D match, TRBD1 (5 bases). Germline CDR1 is MRHNA and CDR2 is SNTAGT. V was pared by 6 bases and J by 5 bases, with 14 bases between. CDR3 length: 15 amino acids. CDR3 DNA: TGTGCCAGCAGCACCGGGGGAGGAAATAATTCACCCCTCCACTTT. It specifies CASSTGGGNNSPLHF.

V usage is TRBV5-1 and J usage is TRBJ2-1; TRBD1 might be the D (6 bases). Germline V CDR1 and CDR2: SGHRS, YFSETQ. V was trimmed by 4 bases and J by 3 bases, leaving 11 bases between them. The CDR3 runs 14 residues. The CDR3 sequence: CASSGQGSYNEQFF. The CDR3 DNA follows: TGCGCCAGCAGCGGGCAGGGGAGCTACAATGAGCAGTTCTTC. Variable domain in full (rest from reference TRBV5-1 and TRBJ2-1): KAGVTQTPRYLIKTRGQQVTLSCSPISGHRSVSWYQQTPGQGLQFLFEYFSETQRNKGNFPGRFSGRQFSNSRSEMNVSTLELGDSALYLCASSGQGSYNEQFFGPGTRLTVL.

The chain links TRBV19 to TRBJ1-1; no definite D call. V shed 6 bases and J shed 2 bases, with 13 bases lying between them. This CDR3 contains 14 residues. CDR1 is LNHDA and CDR2 is SQIVND in the germline V gene (reference sequence). The CDR3 loop is CASRMKAANTEAFF. Here the CDR3 DNA reads TGTGCCAGTAGAATGAAGGCGGCTAACACTGAAGCTTTCTTT.

This clone has a single count. The J gene is TRBJ2-7, the V gene TRBV4-1, with 8 bases aligning to TRBD2. This CDR3 is built from 15 residues. Germline assignment: CDR1 MGHRA and CDR2 YSYEKL. V dropped 0 bases and J dropped 4; count of bases not matched to a gene: 5. The CDR3 loop is CASSQDPSGFYEQYF. Written as DNA, the CDR3 is TGCGCCAGCAGCCAAGACCCTAGCGGGTTTTACGAGCAGTACTTC.

This rearrangement joins TRBV3-1 (or the pseudogene TRBV3-2) to TRBJ1-4; TRBD1 is a possible D gene (6 bases). The V end was cut by 0 bases, the J end by 9 bases, with 14 bases between. CDR3 length: 15 amino acids. Germline CDR1 LGHDT, CDR2 YNNKEL (reference sequence). The CDR3 region has the DNA TGTGCCAGCAGCCAAGATCTACAGGGCGTCCAAAAACTGTTTTTT. Translating it yields CASSQDLQGVQKLFF.

This chain uses TRBV12-3 or TRBV12-4 with TRBJ1-1; 8 bases are shared with TRBD1. V was clipped by 3 bases and J by 3 bases; unmatched bases: 0. This CDR3 comprises 13 residues. CDR3 coding DNA: TGTGCCAGCAGTTTGGGACAGGACACTGAAGCTTTCTTT. This codes for CASSLGQDTEAFF.

This clone was found once. The gene calls are TRBV5-5 and TRBJ1-1; D is perhaps TRBD1 (5 bases). CDR3 size: 13 residues. The V and J ends lost 0 bases and 4 bases respectively, with 7 bases between them. Germline V lookup: CDR1 SGHKS, CDR2 YYEKEE (reference sequence). In DNA, the CDR3 is TGTGCCAGCAGCTTGGGCAGGGCCACTGAAGCTTTCTTT. Translation gives CASSLGRATEAFF.

This clone was observed a few times. Other nucleotide sequences from this sample produce the same CDR3. V gene TRBV6-5 combines with J gene TRBJ1-5; 7 bases match TRBD1. The ends lost 6 bases at V and 0 bases at J; junction bases unmatched: 5. The V gene's germline CDR1 is MNHEY and CDR2 SVGAGI. The CDR3 totals 15 residues. This CDR3 is CASSPTGYSNQPQHF. CDR3 nucleotide sequence: TGTGCCAGCAGCCCGACAGGGTATAGCAATCAGCCCCAGCATTTT.

The V gene is TRBV30, the J gene TRBJ1-1; 7 positions agree with TRBD1. Germline CDR1 reads GTSNPN; CDR2 reads SVGIG (reference sequence). The CDR3 sequence is 14 residues long. Trimming at V came to 3 bases and at J to 4 bases, leaving 8 bases not matched to a gene. CDR3 DNA sequence: TGTGCCTGGAGGCCGACAGGGCGGACCACTGAAGCTTTCTTT. Amino acids: CAWRPTGRTTEAFF.